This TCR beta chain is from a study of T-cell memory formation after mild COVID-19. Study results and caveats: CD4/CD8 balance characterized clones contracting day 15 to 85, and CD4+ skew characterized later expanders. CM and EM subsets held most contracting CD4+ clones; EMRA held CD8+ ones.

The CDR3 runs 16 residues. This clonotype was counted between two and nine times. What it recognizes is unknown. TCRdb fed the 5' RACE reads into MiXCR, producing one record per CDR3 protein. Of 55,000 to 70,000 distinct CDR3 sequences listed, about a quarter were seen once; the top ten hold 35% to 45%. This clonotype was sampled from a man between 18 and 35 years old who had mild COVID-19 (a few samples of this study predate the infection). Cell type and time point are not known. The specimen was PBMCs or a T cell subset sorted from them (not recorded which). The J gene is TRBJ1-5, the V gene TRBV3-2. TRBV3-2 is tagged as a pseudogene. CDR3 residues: CASSQDPGRANQPQHF. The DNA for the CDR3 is TGTGCCAGCAGCCAAGATCCCGGCAGGGCTAATCAGCCCCAGCATTTT.